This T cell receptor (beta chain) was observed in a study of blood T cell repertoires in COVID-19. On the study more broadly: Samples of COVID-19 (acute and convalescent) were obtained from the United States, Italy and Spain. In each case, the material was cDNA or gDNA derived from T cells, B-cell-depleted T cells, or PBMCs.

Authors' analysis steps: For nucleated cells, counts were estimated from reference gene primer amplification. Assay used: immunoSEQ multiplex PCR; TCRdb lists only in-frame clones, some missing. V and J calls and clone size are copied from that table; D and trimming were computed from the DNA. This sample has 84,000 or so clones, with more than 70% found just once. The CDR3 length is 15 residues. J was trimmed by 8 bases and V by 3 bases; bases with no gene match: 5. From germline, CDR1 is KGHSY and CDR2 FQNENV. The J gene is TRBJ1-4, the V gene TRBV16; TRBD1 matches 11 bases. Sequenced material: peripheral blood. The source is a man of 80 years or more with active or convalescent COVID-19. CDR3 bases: TGTGCCAGCAGCCACTCGGACAGGGGGCAGGAAAAACTGTTTTTT. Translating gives CASSHSDRGQEKLFF. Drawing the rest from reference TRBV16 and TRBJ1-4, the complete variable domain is GEEVAQTPKHLVRGEGQKAKLYCAPIKGHSYVFWYQQVLKNEFKFLISFQNENVFDETGMPKERFSAKCLPNSPCSLEIQATKLEDSAVYFCASSHSDRGQEKLFFGSGTQLSVL.